This T cell receptor beta chain appears in the sequencing data of a study of blood T cell repertoires in COVID-19. This CDR3 has 16 amino acids. The germline CDR1 and CDR2 sequences are SNHLY and FYNNEI. Trimming shortened V by 3 bases and J by 1 base, and 13 bases separated the two germline ends. Sequenced by immunoSEQ multiplex PCR; TCRdb stores in-frame clones only, minus some. The sample holds 250,000 to 300,000 clones, roughly 91% seen once. The genes are TRBV2 and TRBJ1-5; D gene unclear. Sequencing input: PBMCs or T cells enriched from blood (not recorded which). The sequence came from a woman aged 55-70 years in a cohort exposed to, infected with or recovered from COVID-19 (not recorded which). The CDR3 is CASSDKGRGSNQPQHF. The CDR3 DNA sequence: TGTGCCAGCAGTGATAAGGGCCGGGGAAGCAATCAGCCCCAGCATTTT.